This TCR beta chain was retrieved from a study of blood T cell repertoires in COVID-19. Study background: The United States, Italy and Spain provided the acute and convalescent COVID-19 samples. In each case, the material was cDNA or gDNA derived from T cells, B-cell-depleted T cells, or PBMCs.

J lost 7 bases, V lost 3 bases, and 4 bases had no gene match. From germline, CDR1 is SGDLS and CDR2 YYNGEE. CDR3 length: 14 residues. Per the original data handling: Amplification from reference gene primers served as the basis for estimated nucleated cell counts. TCRdb keeps only in-frame clones here, not all; method: immunoSEQ multiplex PCR. V, J and clone size reflect that table, while D and trimming were determined from the DNA. The sample lists under 100,000 clones, approximately 84% occurring once. The clonotype comes from a man older than 75 with active or convalescent COVID-19. The sample taken for sequencing was peripheral blood. The chain joins TRBV9 to TRBJ1-4; TRBD1 matches 9 bases. The CDR3 sequence: CASSARTGAEKLFF. The CDR3 nucleotides read TGTGCCAGCAGCGCCAGGACAGGGGCTGAAAAACTGTTTTTT.